There are a few counts of the clone carrying this T cell receptor beta chain. Its antigen is undetermined. Gene and germline names: mouse. Read sequence stops 4 residues before the CDR3 end, and the germline J gene provides the missing end. The same CDR3 arises from other DNA sequences in this sample as well. The length of the CDR3 is 14 residues. Germline V gene sequence: CDR1 NNHDY, CDR2 SYVADS. Trimming removed 1 base from V and 4 bases from J, with 8 bases in between. RNA, once extracted, was reverse transcribed into cDNA for use as the sequencing template. Sequencing used immunoSEQ multiplex PCR; TCRdb keeps in-frame clones, though not all of them. Listed here are approximately 280,000 clones without any singletons, the top ten holding 1.2%. These data come from a study of CD8+ T cells in alopecia areata. The pooled cutaneous lymph node cells were sorted using several markers (CD4, CD8alpha, NKG2D, NKG2ACE and others).

The study's findings and limits: Normal scalp had lower clonality than lesional scalp, with alopecia totalis/universalis lesions showing this most strongly. Mice showed TCR sharing more clearly than patients did, possibly owing to HLA.

The sequencing sample was made of CD4+ T cells sorted from a lymph node. The chain employs TRBV13-3 and TRBJ2-2; possible D gene TRBD2, 7 bases. The receptor comes from a C3H/HeJ mouse with alopecia areata. This line is of MHC haplotype H2-k. The DNA read from the CDR3 is TGTGCCAGCAGTGATCGGGGGGCCACCGGG. Its protein product is CASSDRGATG. From start to end, the CDR3 is CASSDRGATGQLYF.